The clone carrying this T cell receptor beta chain was seen only a few times. As yet, its antigen is unknown. The sample is drawn from a study of T-cell reconstitution after alpha-beta-depleted transplantation in children. General study points: Reportedly, alpha-beta T cells present about two months post-transplant originated from several hundred expanded clones of graft origin. When one year had passed after transplant, most T-cell counts and diversity came from newly produced T cells. Surviving thymic progenitors and recipient T cells were the source of high TCRbeta diversity at day 60 in some patients.

V dropped 3 bases and J dropped 9 bases, with 12 bases sitting between them. This CDR3 comprises 13 residues. CDR1 and CDR2 (germline): LGHNA, YNFKEQ. Library preparation (for TCRbeta) was performed with unique molecular identifiers. MiXCR, run by TCRdb on the PCR reads, gives a single entry per CDR3 protein. The sample yields hundreds of thousands of distinct CDR3 sequences, roughly a tenth seen once. The gene calls are TRBV4-2 and TRBJ2-1; unclear D gene. The sequence was obtained from a child under two years old with acute myeloid leukemia, due to receive a stem cell transplant. Sequences were derived from PBMCs, sampled before TCRalphabeta/CD19-depleted stem cell transplant. The CDR3 sequence: CASSQTGWGEQFF. In DNA, the CDR3 is TGTGCCAGCAGCCAGACGGGCTGGGGTGAGCAGTTCTTC.